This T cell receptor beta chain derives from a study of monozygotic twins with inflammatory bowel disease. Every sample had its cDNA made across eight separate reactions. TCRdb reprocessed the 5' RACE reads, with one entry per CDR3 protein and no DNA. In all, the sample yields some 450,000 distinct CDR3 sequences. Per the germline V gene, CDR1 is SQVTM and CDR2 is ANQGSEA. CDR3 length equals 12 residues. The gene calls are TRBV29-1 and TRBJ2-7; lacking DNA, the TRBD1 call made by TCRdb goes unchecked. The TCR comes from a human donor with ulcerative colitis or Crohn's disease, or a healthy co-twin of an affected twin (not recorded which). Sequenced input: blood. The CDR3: CSVEQGPYEQYF.